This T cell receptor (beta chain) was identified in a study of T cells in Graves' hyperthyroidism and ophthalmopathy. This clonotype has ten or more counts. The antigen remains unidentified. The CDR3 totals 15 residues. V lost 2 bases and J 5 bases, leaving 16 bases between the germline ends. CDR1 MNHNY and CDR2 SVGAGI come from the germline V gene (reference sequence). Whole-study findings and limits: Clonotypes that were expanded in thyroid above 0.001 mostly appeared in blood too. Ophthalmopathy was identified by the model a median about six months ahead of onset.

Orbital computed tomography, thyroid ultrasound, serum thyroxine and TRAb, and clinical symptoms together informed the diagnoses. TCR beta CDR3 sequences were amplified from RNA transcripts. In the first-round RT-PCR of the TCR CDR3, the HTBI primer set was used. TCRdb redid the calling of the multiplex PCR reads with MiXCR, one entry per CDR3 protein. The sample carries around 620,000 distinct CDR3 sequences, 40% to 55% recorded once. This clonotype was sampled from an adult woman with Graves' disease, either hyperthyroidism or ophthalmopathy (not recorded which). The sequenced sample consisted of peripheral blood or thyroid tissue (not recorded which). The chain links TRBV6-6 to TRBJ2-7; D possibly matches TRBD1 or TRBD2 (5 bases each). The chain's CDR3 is CASSYPGREFDEQYF. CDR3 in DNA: TGTGCCAGCAGTTACCCGGGACGGGAATTTGACGAGCAGTACTTC.